This TCR beta chain stems from a study of CD8 T cells in ankylosing spondylitis. One entry per CDR3 protein, called by TCRdb with MiXCR from the 5' RACE reads. This table holds under 300,000 distinct CDR3 sequences, more than 15% found once. Overall study findings and caveats: The clones that were linked to disease were reported to be significantly enriched in matched synovial fluid samples from ankylosing spondylitis patients. Ankylosing spondylitis blood appeared to be characterized by a TCR beta motif of roughly eight highly homologous variants. A number of the motif variants had already been described in reactive arthritis synovial fluid and blood.

Germline CDR1 reads SQVTM; CDR2 reads ANQGSEA. Trimming pared 0 bases from V and 4 bases from J, leaving 7 bases between. The CDR3 loop spans 12 amino acids. In regard to this clonotype: Its antigen is currently unknown. A much bigger clone sits one base away, suggesting this may be a read error.

The receptor was isolated from a male donor with ankylosing spondylitis or in good health (not recorded which). Sequencing input: blood, either unsorted or a sorted T cell fraction (not recorded which). V and J are TRBV29-1 and TRBJ2-7; D is unresolved. The CDR3 loop reads CSVEDLGYEQYF. CDR3 DNA sequence: TGCAGCGTTGAAGATTTGGGTTACGAGCAGTACTTC.